This paragraph reports one TCR beta chain. The antigen is undetermined. From mRNA, alpha and beta CDR3 regions were amplified using semiquantitative ARM-PCR. Exponential amplification used communal superprimers after tagged nested gene-specific primers in ARM-PCR. Exonuclease cleared nested primers, then first-round products were reamplified. TCRdb fed the multiplex PCR reads into MiXCR, producing one record per CDR3 protein. The sample includes some 13,000 distinct CDR3 sequences, roughly 68% of them seen just once. This sample is drawn from a study of relationships among human T cell subsets. Study-level findings and limits: Over 50% of CD8+ cytotoxic sequences were in clones over 100 reads; regulatory and Th2 had few.

The Th1 cells were the flow-through after CD25, CD56 and CD294 bead selections. The CDR3 spans 13 residues. The V gene's germline CDR1 is SGHAT and CDR2 FQDESV (reference sequence). The ends were cut back, 5 bases at V and 5 bases at J, with 12 bases in the middle. This TCR came from a man aged 35 to 55 in good health. The V gene is TRBV11-1, the J gene TRBJ2-5; D is perhaps TRBD2 (6 bases). The source material was CD4+ Th1 cells sorted from blood. The CDR3 DNA is TGTGCCAGCAGCCGGAGGGGAGATGAGACCCAGTACTTC. This encodes CASSRRGDETQYF.